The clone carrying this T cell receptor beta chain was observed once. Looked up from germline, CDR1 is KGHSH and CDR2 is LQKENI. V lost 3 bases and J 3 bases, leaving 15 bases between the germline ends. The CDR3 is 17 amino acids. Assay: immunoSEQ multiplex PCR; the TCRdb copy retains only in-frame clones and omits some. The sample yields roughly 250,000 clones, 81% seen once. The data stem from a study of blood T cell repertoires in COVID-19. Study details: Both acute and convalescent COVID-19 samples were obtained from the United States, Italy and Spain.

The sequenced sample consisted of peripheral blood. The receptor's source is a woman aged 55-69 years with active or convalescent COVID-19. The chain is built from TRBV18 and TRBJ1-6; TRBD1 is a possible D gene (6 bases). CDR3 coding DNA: TGTGCCAGCTCACCTACAGGGCCGCCACACTATAATTCACCCCTCCACTTT. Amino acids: CASSPTGPPHYNSPLHF.